This T cell receptor beta chain was found in a study of HIV-infected patients and healthy controls. This clonotype was seen many times. MiXCR was run by TCRdb on the 5' RACE reads, yielding one entry per CDR3 protein. This sample has around 58,000 distinct CDR3 sequences, with roughly 19% found just once. The receptor was derived from a human donor in good health. Material: CD4+ T cells from blood.

CDR3 coding DNA: TGCAGTGCTAAATGGCCGAGGAACACTGAAGCTTTCTTT. The encoded protein is CSAKWPRNTEAFF. The chain employs TRBV20-1 and TRBJ1-1; D gene ambiguous. CDR3 size: 13 residues. Germline V lookup: CDR1 DFQATT, CDR2 SNEGSKA (reference sequence). Trimming cost V 4 bases and J 1 base, with 10 bases left between them.